This TCR beta chain originates from a study of blood T cell repertoires in COVID-19 (dated by TCRdb to the early 2020s). Study-level background: Collaborator samples came from the United States, Italy and Spain and covered acute and convalescent phases of COVID-19. A freely available public database, intended as a resource for researchers studying the immune response to SARS-CoV-2, is where the repertoires were released. A de-identified subject ID, COVID-19 status, age in years and sex were almost always included in the sample metadata. The prospective study material was composed of cDNA or gDNA derived from T cells, B-cell-depleted T cells, or PBMCs. The dataset comprised deeply sampled blood TCRbeta repertoires from subjects exposed to, actively infected with, or recovered from COVID-19. Samples came from the ongoing ImmuneRACE study (first 160 participants) plus 1,254 subjects from 6 global collaborators. HLA class I and class II types, where available, came from metadata supplied by the sample provider rather than from assay-based typing. Points the paper makes about the study in general: The quantity of clinical and demographic metadata differed by source and by participant and was supplied without curation.

As to this clone: Its antigen is not yet known. Base qualities are not provided; no much larger clone lies one nucleotide away.

Collaborating institutions collected whole blood in K2EDTA tubes following their own protocols. For TCRbeta analysis, collaborator samples were shipped as frozen whole blood, as isolated PBMCs, or as DNA extracted from either sample type. At the junction V is shortened by 2 bases and J by 6 bases; bases outside the gene matches: 11. CDR1 and CDR2 are read off the germline V gene as MDHEN and SYDVKM. From its cysteine to its phenylalanine, the CDR3 spans 17 amino acids. This entry keeps only the CDR3 DNA: 51 bases, framed from base 1. The immunoSEQ Assay, a bias-controlled multiplex PCR, was used to amplify TCRbeta CDR3 regions from genomic DNA. On the study's bioinformatics: Within the assay, amplification of reference gene primers was used to estimate how many nucleated cells each sample contained. To quantify the absolute abundance of each unique TCRbeta CDR3 rearrangement, sequence reads were collapsed and filtered. For each sample, productive Simpson clonality was calculated as the square root of Simpson's diversity index over productive rearrangements. TCRdb took this table from immuneACCESS and kept in-frame rearrangements with V and J called. Such tables lack part of the clones; where checked against another copy, unresolved V genes explain under half of the gap, and the rest is unexplained. V, J and clone size derive from that table, while D and trimming were established from the DNA sequence. The sample data list over 90,000 clones, and approximately 80% of these were observed just once. The leading ten clones occupy approximately 9.8% of the sample.

Here the chain combines TRBV28 and TRBJ1-5; the central 9 bases match TRBD1. This sequence originates from a man in his fifties or sixties with active or convalescent COVID-19. The sample was peripheral blood. In nucleotide form, the sequence is TGTGCCAGCAGTTTAGGGACAGGGAGGGGGTTGTCTCAGCCCCAGCATTTT. This encodes CASSLGTGRGLSQPQHF.